This TCR beta chain was sequenced for a study of blood T cell repertoires in COVID-19. Assay used: immunoSEQ multiplex PCR; TCRdb lists only in-frame clones, some missing. This sample yields about 330,000 clones, of which approximately 88% are seen a single time; about 5% belongs to the top ten. V lost 5 bases, J lost 8 bases, and 13 bases lay in between. The germline V gene has CDR1 SGHNT and CDR2 YYREEE (reference sequence). CDR3 size: 13 residues. The origin of this receptor is a man in his thirties or forties who had recovered from COVID-19. Material for sequencing was PBMCs or T cells enriched from blood (not recorded which). The rearrangement links TRBV5-4 to TRBJ1-4; no reliable D call. This CDR3 reads CASRTSSQEKLFF. CDR3 bases: TGTGCCAGCAGGACCAGTTCACAGGAAAAACTGTTTTTT.